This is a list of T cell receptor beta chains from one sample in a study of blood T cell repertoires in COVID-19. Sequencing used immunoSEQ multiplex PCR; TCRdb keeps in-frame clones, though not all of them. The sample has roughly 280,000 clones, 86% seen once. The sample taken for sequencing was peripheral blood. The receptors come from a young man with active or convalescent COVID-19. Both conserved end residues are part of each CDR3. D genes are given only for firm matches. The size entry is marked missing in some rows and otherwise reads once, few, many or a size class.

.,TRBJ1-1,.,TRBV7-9,CASSVEQGNTEAFF,TGTGCCAGCAGCGTAGAACAGGGGAACACTGAAGCTTTCTTT
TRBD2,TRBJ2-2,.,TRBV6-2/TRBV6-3,CASSLYLAGGPAGELFF,TGTGCCAGCAGCCTATATCTAGCGGGAGGGCCCGCCGGGGAGCTGTTTTTT
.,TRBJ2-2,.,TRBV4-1,CASSQGSGYTWELFF,TGCGCCAGCAGCCAAGGTAGCGGATACACCTGGGAGCTGTTTTTT
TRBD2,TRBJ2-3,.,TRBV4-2,CASSQFTGGQRTQYF,TGTGCCAGCAGCCAGTTCACGGGAGGGCAGCGTACGCAGTATTTT
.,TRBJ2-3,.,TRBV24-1,CATSEEWMGDTQYF,TGTGCCACCAGTGAGGAGTGGATGGGAGATACGCAGTATTTT
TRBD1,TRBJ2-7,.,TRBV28,CASTSGDRRYEQYF,TGTGCCAGCACCTCTGGGGACAGACGATACGAGCAGTACTTC
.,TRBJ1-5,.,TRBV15,CATSRDRGNQPQHF,TGTGCCACCAGCAGAGACAGGGGCAATCAGCCCCAGCATTTT
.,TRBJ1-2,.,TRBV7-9,CASSPNLGAEGYTF,TGTGCCAGCAGCCCCAACCTGGGGGCGGAAGGCTACACCTTC
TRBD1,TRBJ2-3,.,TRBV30,CAWKTGADTQYF,TGTGCCTGGAAGACAGGGGCAGATACGCAGTATTTT
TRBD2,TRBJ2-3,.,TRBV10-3,CAISEQVAGGPRTQYF,TGTGCCATCAGTGAGCAGGTAGCGGGGGGGCCGAGGACGCAGTATTTT
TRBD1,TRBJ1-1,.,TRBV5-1,CASSFGQGSGGTEAFF,TGCGCCAGCAGCTTCGGACAGGGGAGTGGAGGCACTGAAGCTTTCTTT
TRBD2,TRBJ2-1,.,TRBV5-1,CASSIGTSGRGKQFF,TGCGCCAGCAGCATAGGGACTAGCGGGCGGGGTAAGCAGTTCTTC
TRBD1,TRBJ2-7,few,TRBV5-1,CASRGTGTGFYF,TGCGCCAGCAGGGGGACCGGGACAGGGTTTTACTTC
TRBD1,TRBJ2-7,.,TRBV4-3,CASSQEGQGPYEQYF,TGCGCCAGCAGCCAAGAAGGACAGGGACCCTACGAGCAGTACTTC
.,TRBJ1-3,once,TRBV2,CASSGESSGNTIYF,TGTGCCAGCAGTGGGGAGAGCTCTGGAAACACCATATATTTT
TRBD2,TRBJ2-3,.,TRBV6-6,CASLPSGSTDTQYF,TGTGCCAGCCTACCTAGCGGGAGTACAGATACGCAGTATTTT
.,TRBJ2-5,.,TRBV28,CASSLFRGTQYF,TGTGCCAGCAGTTTATTTCGGGGGACCCAGTACTTC
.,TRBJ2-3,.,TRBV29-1,CSVVLTPSTDTQYF,TGCAGCGTTGTATTGACTCCGAGCACAGATACGCAGTATTTT
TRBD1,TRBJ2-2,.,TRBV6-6,CASSGQGATGELFF,TGTGCCAGCAGCGGCCAGGGGGCTACCGGGGAGCTGTTTTTT
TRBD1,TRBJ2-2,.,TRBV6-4,CASSDSGTGTGELFF,TGTGCCAGCAGTGACTCCGGGACAGGGACCGGGGAGCTGTTTTTT
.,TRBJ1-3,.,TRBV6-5,CASSYSDSGNTIYF,TGTGCCAGCAGTTACTCCGACAGCGGAAACACCATATATTTT
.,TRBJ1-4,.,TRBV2,CASRTRTGPPTTNEKLFF,TGTGCCAGCAGGACCAGAACAGGCCCCCCCACAACTAATGAAAAACTGTTTTTT
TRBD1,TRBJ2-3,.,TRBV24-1,CATGSGGQGTDTQYF,TGTGCCACAGGCTCAGGCGGACAGGGGACAGATACGCAGTATTTT
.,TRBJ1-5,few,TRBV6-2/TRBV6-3,CASSYGGDSNQPQHF,TGTGCCAGCAGTTACGGCGGAGATAGCAATCAGCCCCAGCATTTT
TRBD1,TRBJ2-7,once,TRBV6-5,CASSRDRTYEQYF,TGTGCCAGCAGCAGGGACAGGACCTACGAGCAGTACTTC
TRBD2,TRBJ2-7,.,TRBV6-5,CASSDSGGASYEQYF,TGTGCCAGCAGTGACTCCGGGGGGGCCTCCTACGAGCAGTACTTC